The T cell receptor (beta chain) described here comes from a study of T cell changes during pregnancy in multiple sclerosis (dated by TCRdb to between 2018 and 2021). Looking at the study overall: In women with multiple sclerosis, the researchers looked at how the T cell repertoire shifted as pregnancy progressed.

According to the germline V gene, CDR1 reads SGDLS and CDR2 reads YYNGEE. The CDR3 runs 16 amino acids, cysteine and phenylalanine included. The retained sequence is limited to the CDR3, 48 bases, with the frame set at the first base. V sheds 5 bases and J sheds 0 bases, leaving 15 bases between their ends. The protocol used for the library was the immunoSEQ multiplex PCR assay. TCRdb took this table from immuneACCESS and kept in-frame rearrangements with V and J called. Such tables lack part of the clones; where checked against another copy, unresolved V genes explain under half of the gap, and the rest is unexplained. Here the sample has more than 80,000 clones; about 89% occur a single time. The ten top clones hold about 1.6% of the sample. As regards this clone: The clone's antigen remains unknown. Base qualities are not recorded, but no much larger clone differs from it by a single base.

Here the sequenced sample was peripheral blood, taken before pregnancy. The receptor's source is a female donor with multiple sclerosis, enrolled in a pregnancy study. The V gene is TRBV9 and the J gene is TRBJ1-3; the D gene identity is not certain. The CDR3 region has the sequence CASSPSGQYSGNTIYF. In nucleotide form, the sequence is TGTGCCAGCAGTCCCAGCGGGCAATACTCTGGAAACACCATATATTTT.